This paragraph reports one T cell receptor beta chain. This CDR3 region has 11 residues. Trimming left V 6 bases short and J 5 bases short, with 7 bases between. Per the germline V gene, CDR1 is SNHLY and CDR2 is FYNNEI. The data belong to a study of blood T cell repertoires in COVID-19. On the study more broadly: The cDNA or gDNA used as material had been derived from T cells, B-cell-depleted T cells, or PBMCs.

The protocol was immunoSEQ multiplex PCR, while the TCRdb copy is restricted to in-frame clones and leaves out a portion. This table has under 150,000 clones, 75% to 90% appearing once. What was sequenced was PBMCs or T cells enriched from blood (not recorded which). The source of this sequence is a woman aged 45-59 years who had recovered from COVID-19. The V and J genes are TRBV2 and TRBJ1-2; D gene ambiguous. The CDR3 DNA follows: TGTGCCAGCAGGTCACTTTATGGCTACACCTTC. Translated: CASRSLYGYTF.